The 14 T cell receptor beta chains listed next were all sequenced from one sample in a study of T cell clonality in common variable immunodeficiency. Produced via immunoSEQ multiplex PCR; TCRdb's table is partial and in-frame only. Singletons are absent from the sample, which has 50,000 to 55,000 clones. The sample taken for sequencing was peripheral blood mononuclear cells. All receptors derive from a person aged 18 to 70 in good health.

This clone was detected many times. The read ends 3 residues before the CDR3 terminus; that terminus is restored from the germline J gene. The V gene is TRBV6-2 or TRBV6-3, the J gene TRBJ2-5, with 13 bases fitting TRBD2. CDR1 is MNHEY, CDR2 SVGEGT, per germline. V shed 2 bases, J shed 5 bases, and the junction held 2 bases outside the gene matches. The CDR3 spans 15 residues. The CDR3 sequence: CASSYGLAGAETQYF. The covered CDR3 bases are TGTGCCAGCAGTTACGGACTAGCGGGAGCTGAGACC.

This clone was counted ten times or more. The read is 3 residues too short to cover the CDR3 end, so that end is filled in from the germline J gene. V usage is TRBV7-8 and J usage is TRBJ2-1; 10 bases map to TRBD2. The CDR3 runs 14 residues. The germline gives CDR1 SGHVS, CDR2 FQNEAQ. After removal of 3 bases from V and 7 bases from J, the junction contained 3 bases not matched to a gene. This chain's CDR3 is CASSFSGGTNEQFF. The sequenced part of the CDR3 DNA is TGTGCCAGCAGCTTTAGCGGGGGGACAAATGAG.

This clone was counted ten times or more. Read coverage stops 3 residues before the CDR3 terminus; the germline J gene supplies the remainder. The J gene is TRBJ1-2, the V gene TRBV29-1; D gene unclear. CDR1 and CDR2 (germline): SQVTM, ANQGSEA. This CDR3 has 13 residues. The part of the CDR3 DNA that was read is TGCAGCGTTGATCAGGATACCCAAGAGACC. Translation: CSVDQDTQET. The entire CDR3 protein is CSVDQDTQETYTF.

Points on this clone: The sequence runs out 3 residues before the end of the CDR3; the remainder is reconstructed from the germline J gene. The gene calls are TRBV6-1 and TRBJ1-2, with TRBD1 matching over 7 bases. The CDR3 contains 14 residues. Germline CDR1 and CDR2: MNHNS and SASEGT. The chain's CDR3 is CASSGQGHSYDYTF. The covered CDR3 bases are TGTGCCAGCAGTGGACAGGGCCATTCCTACGAC.

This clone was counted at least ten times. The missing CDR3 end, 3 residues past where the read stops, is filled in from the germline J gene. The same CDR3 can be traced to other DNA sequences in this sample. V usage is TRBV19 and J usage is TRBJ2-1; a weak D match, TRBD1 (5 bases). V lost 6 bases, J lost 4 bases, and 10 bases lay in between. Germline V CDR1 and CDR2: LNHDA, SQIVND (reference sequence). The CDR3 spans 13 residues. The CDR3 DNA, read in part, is TGTGCCAGTAGCCCTAGGGGATACAATGAG. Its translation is CASSPRGYNE. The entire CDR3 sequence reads CASSPRGYNEQFF.

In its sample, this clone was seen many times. The CDR3 bases that were read are TGTGCCAGCAGGACACCCAGGTCTGGGGCCAACGTC. This encodes CASRTPRSGANV. The full CDR3 reads CASRTPRSGANVLTF. The rearrangement links TRBV6-2 or TRBV6-3 to TRBJ2-6; D not resolved. The CDR3 extends 3 residues past the end of the read, so its final part is completed from the germline J gene. This CDR3 has 15 amino acids. The V gene's germline CDR1 is MNHEY and CDR2 SVGEGT. With 6 bases removed from V and 1 base from J, the gap between germline ends came to 10 bases.

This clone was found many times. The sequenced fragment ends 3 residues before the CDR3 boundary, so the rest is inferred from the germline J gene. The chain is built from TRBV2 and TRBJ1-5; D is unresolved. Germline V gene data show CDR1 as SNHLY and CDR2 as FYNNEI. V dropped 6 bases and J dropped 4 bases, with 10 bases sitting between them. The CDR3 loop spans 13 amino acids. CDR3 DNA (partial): TGTGCCAGCAGGCCCCAGGTAAATCAGCCC. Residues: CASRPQVNQP. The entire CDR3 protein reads CASRPQVNQPQHF. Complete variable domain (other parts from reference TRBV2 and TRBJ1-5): EPEVTQTPSHQVTQMGQEVILRCVPISNHLYFYWYRQILGQKVEFLVSFYNNEISEKSEIFDDQFSVERPDGSNFTLKIRSTKLEDSAMYFCASRPQVNQPQHFGDGTRLSIL.

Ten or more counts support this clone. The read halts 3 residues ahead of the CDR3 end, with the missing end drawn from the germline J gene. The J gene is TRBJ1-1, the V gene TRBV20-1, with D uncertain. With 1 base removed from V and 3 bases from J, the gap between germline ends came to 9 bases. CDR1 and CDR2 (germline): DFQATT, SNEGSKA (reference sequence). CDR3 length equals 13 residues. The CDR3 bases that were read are TGCAGTGCTAGAGCAGACATAGACACTGAA. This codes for CSARADIDTE. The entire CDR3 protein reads CSARADIDTEAFF.

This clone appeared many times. The CDR3 loop is CSAASSGDTEAFF. CDR3 bases read: TGCAGTGCCGCCTCCTCGGGGGACACTGAA. The chain has TRBV20-1 and TRBJ1-1; a weak D match, TRBD1 (5 bases). The CDR3 extends 3 residues past the end of the read, so its final part is completed from the germline J gene. The CDR3 extends over 13 amino acids. Germline CDR1 reads DFQATT; CDR2 reads SNEGSKA (reference sequence). Trimming took off 6 bases at V and 3 bases at J, with 14 bases between the two ends.

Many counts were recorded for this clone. CDR3 region: CASSQASGRGGRSSTDTQYF. CDR3 DNA (partial): TGTGCCAGCAGCCAAGCTAGCGGTCGCGGGGGGAGGTCTAGCACAGATACG. V gene TRBV4-2 combines with J gene TRBJ2-3, with 8 bases aligning to TRBD2. The CDR3 is cut off 3 residues early in the read; its end comes from the germline J gene. This CDR3 contains 20 residues. Germline V gene lookup returns CDR1 LGHNA and CDR2 YNFKEQ. Trimming removed 1 base from V and 0 bases from J; junction bases left unmatched: 15.

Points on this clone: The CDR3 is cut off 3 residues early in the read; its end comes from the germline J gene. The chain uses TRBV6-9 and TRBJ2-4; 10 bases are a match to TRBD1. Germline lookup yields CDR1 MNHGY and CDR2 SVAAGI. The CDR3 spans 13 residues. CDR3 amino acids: CASTPGQGYGQYF. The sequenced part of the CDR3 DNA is TGTGCCAGCACTCCGGGACAGGGGTATGGT.

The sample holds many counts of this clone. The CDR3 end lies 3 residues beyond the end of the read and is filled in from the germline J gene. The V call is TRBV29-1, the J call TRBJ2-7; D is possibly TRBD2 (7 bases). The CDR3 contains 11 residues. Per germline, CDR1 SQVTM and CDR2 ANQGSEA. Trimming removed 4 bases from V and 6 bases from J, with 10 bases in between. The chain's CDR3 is CSVGGGAEQYF. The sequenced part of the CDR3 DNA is TGCAGCGTTGGGGGGGGCGCCGAG.

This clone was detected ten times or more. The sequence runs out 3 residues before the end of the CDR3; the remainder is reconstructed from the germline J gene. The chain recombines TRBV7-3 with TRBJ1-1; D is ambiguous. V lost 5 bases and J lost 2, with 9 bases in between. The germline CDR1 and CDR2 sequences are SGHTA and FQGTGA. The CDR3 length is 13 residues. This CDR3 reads CASSPSVNTEAFF. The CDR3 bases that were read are TGTGCCAGCAGCCCATCGGTAAACACTGAA.

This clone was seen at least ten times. This CDR3 is CSAPDSSGANVLTF. The CDR3 bases that were read are TGCAGTGCACCCGACAGCTCTGGGGCCAACGTC. The chain employs TRBV20-1 and TRBJ2-6, with a possible D match to TRBD1 (5 bases). The read falls 3 residues short of the CDR3 end, and the missing part is taken from the germline J gene. Germline CDR1 DFQATT, CDR2 SNEGSKA (reference sequence). Trimming left V 6 bases short and J 0 bases short, with 9 bases between. The CDR3 has 14 amino acids.